This TCR beta chain was captured in a study of T cell repertoires in cytomegalovirus infection. Study details: It was the public TCR beta signatures that indicated both CMV infection and matching HLA type.

Study outcomes and limitations: Predominance within the ex vivo response was attributable to HLA-C-restricted CMV-specific TCR beta clonotypes. CMV carriers with the relevant HLA were identified by cumulative public TCR beta family frequency.

TCRdb reanalysed the reads using MiXCR and keeps one entry per CDR3 protein. This table has about 180,000 distinct CDR3 sequences, roughly a sixth appearing once. CDR1 SEHNR and CDR2 FQNEAQ come from the germline V gene (reference sequence). The CDR3 is 13 amino acids. The V and J ends lost 4 bases and 5 bases respectively, with 11 bases between them. Comment on this clonotype: The antigen remains undetermined.

The rearrangement uses TRBV7-9 and TRBJ2-5; no clear D. The sequence was obtained from a human donor in good health (CMV status not recorded). Some clones in this sample may be carry-over from other donors' samples. The sample taken for sequencing was CD8+ T cells from PBMCs. The CDR3 nucleotides read TGTGCCAGCAGCTCTCAACTCAGGGAGACCCAGTACTTC. Translated: CASSSQLRETQYF.